This T cell receptor (beta chain) appears in the sequencing data of a study of blood T cells in healthy people across ages. Points from the study as a whole: Estimates based on one million T cells were treated as lower bounds. A strong correlation was found between TCR beta diversity and the percentage of naive T cells. Long-lived donors exceeded aged donors in naive CD4+ cells and diversity.

The second PCR ran about 6 to 12 cycles with a sample-barcoded 5' primer and J-beta primers. Researchers report that each sample yielded at least 3 million CDR3-containing paired-end reads. TCRdb reprocessed the 5' RACE reads with MiXCR, giving one entry per CDR3 protein. The repertoire holds approximately 810,000 distinct CDR3 sequences, with 29% as singletons. In this sample, this clonotype turned up a few times. The antigen is unknown. Germline CDR1 is DFQATT and CDR2 is SNEGSKA (reference sequence). CDR3 length equals 13 residues. Deletions cut 0 bases from V and 7 bases from J, with 12 bases between.

The specimen was blood. The receptor's source is a woman older than 75 in good health. V and J are TRBV20-1 and TRBJ1-2; maybe TRBD1 (5 bases). The CDR3 DNA reads TGCAGTGCTAGAGATATAGGGGAGGTTGGCTACACCTTC. This sequence encodes CSARDIGEVGYTF.